This T cell receptor (beta chain) was recovered during a study of technical replicates of blood from a few donors. The J segment lost 5 bases and the V segment lost 2 bases, leaving 6 bases of the junction unmatched. CDR3 size: 14 residues. Germline CDR1 is GTSNPN and CDR2 is SVGIG (reference sequence). Profiled with immunoSEQ multiplex PCR; TCRdb holds only in-frame clones, not every one. Altogether approximately 75,000 clones are present, approximately 96% being singletons, with the ten largest covering 0.29%. The chain couples TRBV30 to TRBJ1-1, with 9 bases aligning to TRBD1. This clonotype was sampled from a human donor in good health. The sequencing input was T cells isolated from PBMCs. The DNA for the CDR3 is TGTGCCTGGAGTAATACAGGGGGCATTACTGAAGCTTTCTTT. This encodes CAWSNTGGITEAFF.